The sequence of this T cell receptor beta chain was determined in a study of glioma-infiltrating T cells after dendritic cell vaccination. Study-wide context: Dendritic cell vaccination trial patients had either newly diagnosed or recurrent glioblastoma.

Some clones are missing from TCRdb's copy, which holds only in-frame ones; the method was immunoSEQ multiplex PCR. The profile shows roughly 87,000 clones, under 85% of them singletons. Time point reported: after dendritic cell vaccination, including at tumor progression/relapse. Patients had residual fresh-frozen tumor tissue and more than two years of survival data. The receptor was derived from a human donor with glioblastoma. Here the sequenced sample was blood, taken after dendritic cell vaccination.

The CDR3 region is CASSLAPIRETQYF. The DNA for the CDR3 is TGTGCCAGCAGCTTGGCCCCTATACGGGAGACCCAGTACTTC. The gene calls are TRBV5-4 and TRBJ2-5; D is undetermined. The CDR3 extends over 14 amino acids. The V gene lost 0 bases and the J gene lost 5 bases, with 11 bases spanning the gap. CDR1 and CDR2 (germline): SGHNT, YYREEE (reference sequence).